This TCR beta chain was sequenced during a study of cytomegalovirus exposure and HLA in healthy donors. Findings and caveats of the study: Follow-up analysis found HLA locus-dependent TCR association rates, highest for DRB1 and lowest for HLA-C. Cytomegalovirus status was reportedly diagnosed by the classifier with high sensitivity and specificity.

As regards this clone: As yet, its antigen is unknown.

The PCR used 60 Vbeta and 13 Jbeta primers. The protocol was immunoSEQ multiplex PCR, while the TCRdb copy is restricted to in-frame clones and leaves out a portion. Of about 130,000 clones in the sample, approximately 80% were seen once. The ends lost 4 bases at V and 7 bases at J; junction bases unmatched: 10. CDR1 is LNHDA, CDR2 SQIVND, per germline (reference sequence). The CDR3 covers 16 residues. The source of this sequence is a man in his forties in good health and CMV-seronegative. V is TRBV19 and J is TRBJ2-1, with 10 nucleotides matching TRBD1. Sequenced input: PBMCs. CDR3 loop: CASSKNRGTGENEQFF. The CDR3 nucleotides are TGTGCCAGTAGTAAGAACCGCGGGACAGGGGAAAATGAGCAGTTCTTC.